Listed here are 8 T cell receptor beta chains from one sample, sequenced in a study of post-analysis software for immune sequencing data. Whole-study findings and limits: Elevated frequency relative to controls characterized several TRBV segments in patients, TRBV5-6, TRBV5-1 and TRBV20-1 among them.

No antigen is known for these receptors. Unique molecular identifiers were present in the TCR beta cDNA libraries. TCRdb independently ran MiXCR on the PCR reads; one entry per CDR3 protein. The sample contains some 370,000 distinct CDR3 sequences, less than 40% of which appear only once. Sequencing was done on a sample of blood. These receptors originate from a girl between 5 and 17 years old with multiple sclerosis.

This clonotype was seen more than once but under ten times. J is TRBJ2-3 and V is TRBV7-2; 8 bases line up with TRBD2. CDR1 is SGHTA and CDR2 is FQGNSA in the germline V gene. With 0 bases clipped from V and 5 bases from J, the junction kept 7 bases outside the gene matches. The CDR3 totals 16 residues. CDR3 sequence reads: CASSLAVGGVVDTQYF. DNA of the CDR3: TGTGCCAGCAGCTTAGCGGTCGGGGGGGTCGTAGATACGCAGTATTTT.

CDR3 nucleotide sequence: TGTGCCAGCAGCTTAGGGGAATGGGGATCCGAGCAGTTCTTC. The encoded protein is CASSLGEWGSEQFF. V and J are TRBV7-9 and TRBJ2-1; unclear D gene. From germline, CDR1 is SEHNR and CDR2 FQNEAQ (reference sequence). Trimming left V 1 base short and J 10 bases short, with 14 bases between. The CDR3 has 14 residues.

The CDR3 nucleotides are TGTGCCAGCAGTGAAATCCTCAACACAGATACGCAGTATTTT. This codes for CASSEILNTDTQYF. The rearrangement joins TRBV2 to TRBJ2-3; D not certain. The CDR3 runs to 14 residues. Germline V gives CDR1 SNHLY, CDR2 FYNNEI. V was pared by 2 bases and J by 2 bases, with 8 bases between.

The chain joins TRBV9 to TRBJ2-2; no clear D. Germline-derived CDR1 and CDR2 are SGDLS and YYNGEE. Trimming pared 1 base from V and 4 bases from J, leaving 5 bases between. There are 13 residues in the CDR3. CDR3 nucleotide sequence: TGTGCCAGCAGCGTACGCCCCACCGGGGAGCTGTTTTTT. Its protein is CASSVRPTGELFF.

This clonotype was counted a few times. The genes are TRBV12-3 or TRBV12-4 and TRBJ1-2; D unresolved. The CDR3 length is 14 residues. Trimming cost V 7 bases and J 0 bases, with 12 bases left between them. This CDR3 reads CASTTGISNYGYTF. CDR3 in DNA: TGTGCCAGCACCACCGGGATTTCTAACTATGGCTACACCTTC.

The chain links TRBV6-5 to TRBJ1-5, with a possible D match to TRBD1 (6 bases). The CDR3 runs to 15 residues. Trimming took off 7 bases at V and 3 bases at J, with 16 bases between the two ends. Germline-derived CDR1 and CDR2 are MNHEY and SVGAGI. CDR3 sequence reads: CASKRDRSNNQPQHF. The DNA for the CDR3 is TGTGCCAGCAAGCGTGACAGGAGTAACAATCAGCCCCAGCATTTT.

This chain joins TRBV5-1 and TRBJ2-3; D unresolved. The germline V and J ends were trimmed by 1 base and 0 bases, with 12 bases remaining between them. The CDR3 length is 16 residues. Looked up from germline, CDR1 is SGHRS and CDR2 is YFSETQ. This CDR3 is CASSLTASISTDTQYF. The DNA for the CDR3 is TGCGCCAGCAGCTTGACAGCTTCAATTAGCACAGATACGCAGTATTTT.

The rearrangement joins TRBV20-1 to TRBJ2-1; D is perhaps TRBD1 (5 bases). The CDR3 sequence is 14 residues long. Germline V gives CDR1 DFQATT, CDR2 SNEGSKA (reference sequence). Trimming shortened V by 1 base and J by 8 bases, and 15 bases separated the two germline ends. The DNA of the CDR3 is TGCAGTGCTAGAGTTTTGGGGAAAGGGGATGAGCAGTTCTTC. Translated: CSARVLGKGDEQFF.